One T cell receptor (beta chain) is described in this entry. Its antigen is unknown. V lost 3 bases, J lost 0 bases, and 9 bases lay in between. Germline V lookup: CDR1 KGHSH, CDR2 LQKENI. The CDR3 length is 14 residues. RNA transcripts were the template for amplifying TCR beta CDR3 regions. First-round RT-PCR targeting the TCR CDR3 was performed with the HTBI primer set. MiXCR, applied by TCRdb to the multiplex PCR reads, yields one record per CDR3 protein. The table shows 700,000 or so distinct CDR3 sequences, with roughly 15% occurring only once. These data originate in a study of T cells in Graves' hyperthyroidism and ophthalmopathy. Across the study: Peripheral blood was acquired at first diagnosis, ahead of any therapy whatsoever.

Study-level points and caveats: Through a model of 13 V-J features, ophthalmopathy was separated from stable hyperthyroidism.

The hyperthyroidism was newly diagnosed and had lasted under 2 months; the patients were aged 18 to 65. Uncontrolled infection, other autoimmune disease, pregnancy or lactation excluded patients. The specimen was blood. The sequence derives from a young man with Graves' hyperthyroidism. V usage is TRBV18 and J usage is TRBJ2-7; D is ambiguous. The CDR3 nucleotides read TGTGCCAGCTCACCTGCCGGCCCCTCCTACGAGCAGTACTTC. Residues: CASSPAGPSYEQYF.